These T cell receptor beta chains were read from a single sample in a study of cytomegalovirus exposure and HLA in healthy donors. Libraries were prepared by immunoSEQ multiplex PCR; TCRdb keeps only in-frame clonotypes and omits some of them. The sample lists roughly 160,000 clones; approximately 75% were seen once. Source material: PBMCs. Source of these receptors: a man aged 45-65 years in good health and CMV-seropositive. Each CDR3 is given with its conserved first and last residue. Fields, in order: D gene, clone size, J gene, V gene, CDR3 DNA, CDR3 protein. D genes are given only for firm matches. Only part of the rows carry a size: once, few, many, or a class if the clone is expanded.

D gene: -; clone size: -; J gene: TRBJ1-1; V gene: TRBV25-1; CDR3 DNA: TGTGCCAGCAGTTGGGCGGGTGGGACTGAAGCTTTCTTT; CDR3 protein: CASSWAGGTEAFF
D gene: -; clone size: once; J gene: TRBJ2-3; V gene: TRBV2; CDR3 DNA: TGTGCCAGCAGTTTCTCGGGATCTCGCACAGATACGCAGTATTTT; CDR3 protein: CASSFSGSRTDTQYF
D gene: TRBD1; clone size: -; J gene: TRBJ2-2; V gene: TRBV5-4; CDR3 DNA: TGTGCCAGCAGCTTGGGTCAGGGGGCCTGGGAGCTGTTTTTT; CDR3 protein: CASSLGQGAWELFF
D gene: TRBD1; clone size: -; J gene: TRBJ1-6; V gene: TRBV4-1; CDR3 DNA: TGCGCCAGCAGCCGAGAGGGACAGGGTGGTACACCCCTCCACTTT; CDR3 protein: CASSREGQGGTPLHF
D gene: -; clone size: few; J gene: TRBJ2-7; V gene: TRBV18; CDR3 DNA: TGTGCCAGCTCACCACGGGATCCGGGACACGACTCCTACGAGCAGTACTTC; CDR3 protein: CASSPRDPGHDSYEQYF
D gene: -; clone size: -; J gene: TRBJ2-7; V gene: TRBV4-1; CDR3 DNA: TGCGCCAGCAGCCAAGAAGCAGGTCCGGCGTCCTACGAGCAGTACTTC; CDR3 protein: CASSQEAGPASYEQYF
D gene: TRBD1; clone size: -; J gene: TRBJ2-7; V gene: TRBV18; CDR3 DNA: TGTGCCAGCTCACAATTTTCGGGACAGGGCTACGAGCAGTACTTC; CDR3 protein: CASSQFSGQGYEQYF
D gene: -; clone size: -; J gene: TRBJ1-4; V gene: TRBV7-6; CDR3 DNA: TGTGCCAGCAGCCAATCGCAGGGGAATGAAAAACTGTTTTTT; CDR3 protein: CASSQSQGNEKLFF
D gene: -; clone size: -; J gene: TRBJ1-2; V gene: TRBV4-1; CDR3 DNA: TGCGCCAGCAGCCAAGACTCAGGGGCGCGGAGCTACACCTTC; CDR3 protein: CASSQDSGARSYTF
D gene: -; clone size: -; J gene: TRBJ1-1; V gene: TRBV6-5; CDR3 DNA: TGTGCCAGCCGTTATGCTCTGACGGGGAACACTGAAGCTTTCTTT; CDR3 protein: CASRYALTGNTEAFF
D gene: TRBD2; clone size: -; J gene: TRBJ2-7; V gene: TRBV9; CDR3 DNA: TGTGCCAGCAGCGGGACCCCCGGACTAGCGGGGACCTACGAGCAGTACTTC; CDR3 protein: CASSGTPGLAGTYEQYF
D gene: -; clone size: -; J gene: TRBJ2-1; V gene: TRBV6-5; CDR3 DNA: TGTGCCAGCAGGAGAGGCTCCTACAATGAGCAGTTCTTC; CDR3 protein: CASRRGSYNEQFF
D gene: -; clone size: -; J gene: TRBJ1-4; V gene: TRBV14; CDR3 DNA: TGTGCCAGCAGCCATTCACCTGACGGACTGGGCGAAAAACTGTTTTTT; CDR3 protein: CASSHSPDGLGEKLFF
D gene: -; clone size: -; J gene: TRBJ2-2; V gene: TRBV4-1; CDR3 DNA: TGCGCCAGCAGGGGCCTACCGGACACCGGGGAGCTGTTTTTT; CDR3 protein: CASRGLPDTGELFF
D gene: -; clone size: -; J gene: TRBJ1-2; V gene: TRBV7-2; CDR3 DNA: TGTGCCAGCAGCTTAGCCATTCGGGAGGGTGGCTACACCTTC; CDR3 protein: CASSLAIREGGYTF
D gene: TRBD1; clone size: -; J gene: TRBJ1-4; V gene: TRBV7-2; CDR3 DNA: TGTGCCAGCAGTCCTTTCACAGGGGACCGAAAACTGTTTTTT; CDR3 protein: CASSPFTGDRKLFF
D gene: TRBD1; clone size: -; J gene: TRBJ1-3; V gene: TRBV5-1; CDR3 DNA: TGCGCCAGCAGCTGGACCGGGACAGGGGTATACGGGGAAAGAAACACCATATATTTT; CDR3 protein: CASSWTGTGVYGERNTIYF
D gene: -; clone size: -; J gene: TRBJ2-2; V gene: TRBV19; CDR3 DNA: TGTGCCAGTACCCTTCTCGGGGAGAACACCGGGGAGCTGTTTTTT; CDR3 protein: CASTLLGENTGELFF
D gene: -; clone size: -; J gene: TRBJ2-5; V gene: TRBV4-3; CDR3 DNA: TGCGCCAGCAGCCAAGATATCAGCGTCCAAGAGACCCAGTACTTC; CDR3 protein: CASSQDISVQETQYF
D gene: TRBD1; clone size: few; J gene: TRBJ2-7; V gene: TRBV28; CDR3 DNA: TGTGCCAGCAGTGGACAGGCCTCCTACGAGCAGTACTTC; CDR3 protein: CASSGQASYEQYF
D gene: -; clone size: -; J gene: TRBJ2-7; V gene: TRBV4-1; CDR3 DNA: TGCGCCAGCAGCCAAGGGCAGAACTACGAGCAGTACTTC; CDR3 protein: CASSQGQNYEQYF
D gene: -; clone size: -; J gene: TRBJ1-3; V gene: TRBV30; CDR3 DNA: TGTGCCTGGAGTGGGACGGGACAATCGTTGAAGGGAAACACCATATATTTT; CDR3 protein: CAWSGTGQSLKGNTIYF
D gene: TRBD2; clone size: -; J gene: TRBJ2-3; V gene: TRBV6-5; CDR3 DNA: TGTGCCAGCAGACGAGCGGGGTCCAGCACAGATACGCAGTATTTT; CDR3 protein: CASRRAGSSTDTQYF
D gene: -; clone size: -; J gene: TRBJ1-2; V gene: TRBV7-9; CDR3 DNA: TGTGCCAGCAGCTCACAGGGAAACCCCTATGGCTACACCTTC; CDR3 protein: CASSSQGNPYGYTF
D gene: -; clone size: -; J gene: TRBJ2-5; V gene: TRBV4-3; CDR3 DNA: TGCGCCAGCAGCCAAGTTGCAGGGAATCAAGAGACCCAGTACTTC; CDR3 protein: CASSQVAGNQETQYF
D gene: -; clone size: -; J gene: TRBJ2-3; V gene: TRBV12-5; CDR3 DNA: TGTGCTAGTGCCCACCCTTCGACTACCACAGATACGCAGTATTTT; CDR3 protein: CASAHPSTTTDTQYF
D gene: -; clone size: -; J gene: TRBJ2-7; V gene: TRBV28; CDR3 DNA: TGTGCCAGCAGTTTTCCGGGATTTTACTACGAGCAGTACTTC; CDR3 protein: CASSFPGFYYEQYF
D gene: -; clone size: -; J gene: TRBJ2-6; V gene: TRBV5-1; CDR3 DNA: TGCGCCAGCGAGCCAGGGGCCTCTGGGGCCAACGTCCTGACTTTC; CDR3 protein: CASEPGASGANVLTF
D gene: TRBD2; clone size: -; J gene: TRBJ2-5; V gene: TRBV7-7; CDR3 DNA: TGTGCCAGCAGCCAACGGGGGGGCTGGCAAGAGACCCAGTACTTC; CDR3 protein: CASSQRGGWQETQYF
D gene: TRBD2; clone size: -; J gene: TRBJ2-6; V gene: TRBV7-6; CDR3 DNA: TGTGCCAGCAGCTTGGCGGGGGCTGGGGCCAACGTCCTGACTTTC; CDR3 protein: CASSLAGAGANVLTF
D gene: TRBD2; clone size: -; J gene: TRBJ2-1; V gene: TRBV7-2; CDR3 DNA: TGTGCCAGCAGCTTAGATCCGGGGGGGTCCGGGCGAGAGCAGTTCTTC; CDR3 protein: CASSLDPGGSGREQFF
D gene: TRBD1; clone size: -; J gene: TRBJ1-5; V gene: TRBV4-3; CDR3 DNA: TGCGCCAGCAGCCAAGAAAGAGGACCTAGGACAGGGAGGGTTTATAGCAATCAGCCCCAGCATTTT; CDR3 protein: CASSQERGPRTGRVYSNQPQHF
D gene: TRBD1; clone size: once; J gene: TRBJ2-1; V gene: TRBV5-1; CDR3 DNA: TGCGCCAGCAGCTTGGCCCCCTCGGGACAGTACAATGAGCAGTTCTTC; CDR3 protein: CASSLAPSGQYNEQFF
D gene: TRBD1; clone size: few; J gene: TRBJ2-2; V gene: TRBV5-4; CDR3 DNA: TGTGCCAGCAGCCGGGAAGGACAGGGACGAAACACCGGGGAGCTGTTTTTT; CDR3 protein: CASSREGQGRNTGELFF
D gene: TRBD1; clone size: -; J gene: TRBJ2-7; V gene: TRBV5-1; CDR3 DNA: TGCGCCAGCAGCGTACAGGGGGCCGGAGACTACGAGCAGTACTTC; CDR3 protein: CASSVQGAGDYEQYF
D gene: -; clone size: -; J gene: TRBJ2-2; V gene: TRBV5-1; CDR3 DNA: TGCGCCAGCAGCTTGACGGAGGGGGCAAGCTTCGGGACCGGGGAGCTGTTTTTT; CDR3 protein: CASSLTEGASFGTGELFF
D gene: -; clone size: -; J gene: TRBJ1-1; V gene: TRBV7-9; CDR3 DNA: TGTGCCAGCAGCGAGAGATTGAACACTGAAGCTTTCTTT; CDR3 protein: CASSERLNTEAFF
D gene: -; clone size: -; J gene: TRBJ2-1; V gene: TRBV5-1; CDR3 DNA: TGCGCCAGCAGCTTGGCGAGGGCTGGCAATGAGCAGTTCTTC; CDR3 protein: CASSLARAGNEQFF
D gene: TRBD2; clone size: once; J gene: TRBJ2-7; V gene: TRBV19; CDR3 DNA: TGTGCCAGTAGCCGGACTAGCGGAAACTACGAGCAGTACTTC; CDR3 protein: CASSRTSGNYEQYF
D gene: TRBD1; clone size: once; J gene: TRBJ2-7; V gene: TRBV5-1; CDR3 DNA: TGCGCCAGCAGCTCTCTCCCGGGACAGGCGGACTACGAGCAGTACTTC; CDR3 protein: CASSSLPGQADYEQYF
D gene: -; clone size: -; J gene: TRBJ1-1; V gene: TRBV19; CDR3 DNA: TGTGCCAGTAGTATAGAAGGGGTGCACATGAACACTGAAGCTTTCTTT; CDR3 protein: CASSIEGVHMNTEAFF
D gene: TRBD2; clone size: -; J gene: TRBJ2-1; V gene: TRBV5-6; CDR3 DNA: TGTGCCAGCAGCTTGGGGGCCGGGACTAGGACCGCTGAGCAGTTCTTC; CDR3 protein: CASSLGAGTRTAEQFF
D gene: -; clone size: -; J gene: TRBJ1-2; V gene: TRBV13; CDR3 DNA: TGTGCCAGCAGCTTAGGAGTCGGGGAGGGTTATGGCTACACCTTC; CDR3 protein: CASSLGVGEGYGYTF
D gene: -; clone size: -; J gene: TRBJ1-6; V gene: TRBV7-9; CDR3 DNA: TGTGCCAGCAGCCTCGCCTCGGGGGGCAATTCACCCCTCCACTTT; CDR3 protein: CASSLASGGNSPLHF
D gene: -; clone size: once; J gene: TRBJ1-2; V gene: TRBV5-1; CDR3 DNA: TGCGCCAGCAGCTTCTTGGTGGGGAGACAGGCAGGCTACACCTTC; CDR3 protein: CASSFLVGRQAGYTF
D gene: TRBD2; clone size: -; J gene: TRBJ2-3; V gene: TRBV4-3; CDR3 DNA: TGCGCCAGCAGCCTCACCGGGACTAGCGGGGGGGCAGCAGATACGCAGTATTTT; CDR3 protein: CASSLTGTSGGAADTQYF
D gene: -; clone size: -; J gene: TRBJ1-2; V gene: TRBV11-2; CDR3 DNA: TGTGCCAGCAGCTTAGAAGGGGCGTCTAACTATGGCTACACCTTC; CDR3 protein: CASSLEGASNYGYTF